Shown below are 30 T cell receptor beta chains from a single sample sequenced in a study of T cell changes during pregnancy in multiple sclerosis. Here immunoSEQ multiplex PCR was the method, and the copy in TCRdb shows in-frame clones only, minus some. The profile shows tens of thousands of clones, approximately 90% of them singletons. The sequenced sample was peripheral blood, obtained in the first trimester of pregnancy. These receptor sequences come from a female donor in good health, enrolled as a control in a pregnancy study.

The chain couples TRBV30 to TRBJ2-7, with D maybe TRBD1 (5 bases). V gave up 3 bases and J gave up 0 bases, with 6 bases separating them. The CDR3 extends over 12 amino acids. Germline values: CDR1 GTSNPN, CDR2 SVGIG (reference sequence). CDR3 bases: TGTGCCTGGAGGGACAACTCCTACGAGCAGTACTTC. Protein sequence: CAWRDNSYEQYF.

The chain combines TRBV28 with TRBJ2-1; no reliable D call. The germline V and J ends were trimmed by 2 bases and 4 bases, with 3 bases remaining between them. CDR3 length: 12 residues. CDR1 is MDHEN, CDR2 SYDVKM, per germline. This chain's CDR3 is CASSLEYNEQFF. CDR3 coding DNA: TGTGCCAGCAGTTTAGAGTACAATGAGCAGTTCTTC.

The V gene is TRBV7-2, the J gene TRBJ2-7, with 8 bases aligning to TRBD1. J gave up 1 base and V 5 bases, and 7 bases lay outside the gene matches. The CDR3 length is 15 residues. Looked up from germline, CDR1 is SGHTA and CDR2 is FQGNSA. Here the CDR3 reads CASSLRTGPSYEQYF. The CDR3 bases are TGTGCCAGCAGCCTCAGGACAGGGCCATCCTACGAGCAGTACTTC.

This chain uses TRBV7-9 with TRBJ2-5; 7 bases are shared with TRBD1. The CDR3 sequence is 15 residues long. The V and J ends lost 1 base and 1 base, in that order; junction bases with no gene match: 3. The germline gives CDR1 SEHNR, CDR2 FQNEAQ (reference sequence). CDR3 residues: CASSLEDRSQETQYF. DNA of the CDR3: TGTGCCAGCAGCTTAGAGGACAGGAGCCAAGAGACCCAGTACTTC.

The chain couples TRBV27 to TRBJ1-4; 7 bases line up with TRBD1. With 5 bases clipped from V and 7 bases from J, the junction kept 13 bases outside the gene matches. This CDR3 is 16 amino acids long. Germline CDR1 is MNHEY and CDR2 is SMNVEV (reference sequence). The CDR3 region has the DNA TGTGCCAGCAGTCCCGGGACAGCCATGGCAGGTGAAAAACTGTTTTTT. As protein: CASSPGTAMAGEKLFF.

The rearrangement uses TRBV5-1 and TRBJ1-1; no definite D call. CDR1 is SGHRS and CDR2 is YFSETQ in the germline V gene. This CDR3 comprises 14 residues. The V end lost 4 bases, the J end lost 0 bases, and 10 bases lay between the germline ends. The CDR3 loop reads CASSAGLLNTEAFF. Here the CDR3 DNA reads TGCGCCAGCAGCGCCGGACTCCTGAACACTGAAGCTTTCTTT.

The CDR3 loop is CASSLGQGVGNQPQHF. The CDR3 coding sequence is TGTGCCAGCAGTTTGGGACAGGGGGTAGGTAATCAGCCCCAGCATTTT. The gene calls are TRBV6-6 and TRBJ1-5; TRBD1 matches 11 bases. CDR1 is MNHNY and CDR2 is SVGAGI in the germline V gene (reference sequence). The CDR3 spans 16 residues. J lost 4 bases, V lost 4 bases, and 6 bases had no gene match.

V usage is TRBV5-1 and J usage is TRBJ2-1; 13 bases line up with TRBD2. The CDR3 has 15 residues. The germline CDR1 and CDR2 sequences are SGHRS and YFSETQ. V shed 7 bases, J shed 2 bases, and the junction held 3 bases outside the gene matches. The CDR3 region is CASGTSGGAYNEQFF. CDR3 DNA sequence: TGCGCCAGCGGAACTAGCGGGGGGGCCTACAATGAGCAGTTCTTC.

The CDR3 sequence: CASGLDLRWEQYF. CDR3 bases: TGTGCTAGTGGTTTGGACCTGAGGTGGGAGCAGTACTTC. V gene TRBV12-5 combines with J gene TRBJ2-7, with D unclear. The V and J ends lost 1 base and 7 bases respectively, with 11 bases between them. CDR3 length equals 13 residues. CDR1 and CDR2 (germline): LGHNT, FRNRAP.

The chain joins TRBV25-1 to TRBJ2-7; 9 positions agree with TRBD1. With V trimmed by 7 bases and J by 6 bases, 1 base remained unmatched. CDR3 length equals 11 residues. Germline V CDR1 and CDR2: MGHDK, SYGVNS. CDR3 DNA sequence: TGTGCCAGCAAGACAGGGGGCGAGCAGTACTTC. Protein sequence: CASKTGGEQYF.

This clone was found once. The chain employs TRBV5-1 and TRBJ2-5; D remains unclear. The CDR3 contains 12 residues. Germline assignment: CDR1 SGHRS and CDR2 YFSETQ. V shed 0 bases and J shed 4 bases, with 4 bases lying between them. The CDR3 loop reads CASSLAGETQYF. Written as DNA, the CDR3 is TGCGCCAGCAGCTTGGCCGGAGAGACCCAGTACTTC. The entire variable domain, with the rest obtained from reference TRBV5-1 and TRBJ2-5, is as follows: KAGVTQTPRYLIKTRGQQVTLSCSPISGHRSVSWYQQTPGQGLQFLFEYFSETQRNKGNFPGRFSGRQFSNSRSEMNVSTLELGDSALYLCASSLAGETQYFGPGTRLLVL.

The rearrangement links TRBV6-6 to TRBJ1-5, with 7 bases matching TRBD1. CDR1 is MNHNY, CDR2 SVGAGI, per germline (reference sequence). J gave up 2 bases and V 0 bases, and 4 bases lay outside the gene matches. This CDR3 has 16 amino acids. CDR3 nucleotide sequence: TGTGCCAGCAGTTACTCTAGGGGGCCGGGCAATCAGCCCCAGCATTTT. Its protein is CASSYSRGPGNQPQHF.

This sequence joins TRBV7-3 and TRBJ2-3; 7 bases map to TRBD1. Unmatched junction bases numbered 2, after V lost 1 base and J lost 1 base. The CDR3 spans 15 residues. Germline CDR1 SGHTA, CDR2 FQGTGA. CDR3 residues: CASSLRGQRTDTQYF. CDR3 bases: TGTGCCAGCAGCTTAAGGGGACAGCGCACAGATACGCAGTATTTT.

The chain couples TRBV9 to TRBJ2-5; 12 positions match TRBD1. With 0 bases clipped from V and 1 base from J, the junction kept 4 bases outside the gene matches. CDR1 is SGDLS, CDR2 YYNGEE, per germline. This CDR3 is 17 amino acids long. CDR3 sequence: CASSVAGTGGAQETQYF. The CDR3, as DNA: TGTGCCAGCAGCGTAGCTGGGACAGGGGGCGCCCAAGAGACCCAGTACTTC. Together with reference TRBV9 and TRBJ2-5, the CDR3 gives the full variable domain: DSGVTQTPKHLITATGQRVTLRCSPRSGDLSVYWYQQSLDQGLQFLIQYYNGEERAKGNILERFSAQQFPDLHSELNLSSLELGDSALYFCASSVAGTGGAQETQYFGPGTRLLVL.

The CDR3 DNA reads as TGTGCCACTTCAGCGGCAGGGGTCACTTATGGCTACACCTTC. This codes for CATSAAGVTYGYTF. V gene TRBV6-5 combines with J gene TRBJ1-2; perhaps TRBD1 as D (6 bases). This CDR3 contains 14 residues. Germline lookup yields CDR1 MNHEY and CDR2 SVGAGI. The germline V and J ends were trimmed by 10 bases and 5 bases, with 20 bases remaining between them.

The chain employs TRBV28 and TRBJ2-5; TRBD1 matches 9 bases. CDR3 length: 15 amino acids. In germline, CDR1 is MDHEN, CDR2 SYDVKM. V lost 2 bases to trimming and J lost 2 bases; unmatched junction nucleotides: 3. CDR3 nucleotides: TGTGCCAGCAGTTTAGGGGGACAGGGTCAAGAGACCCAGTACTTC. Its protein is CASSLGGQGQETQYF. Filled out from reference TRBV28 and TRBJ2-5, the complete variable domain reads DVKVTQSSRYLVKRTGEKVFLECVQDMDHENMFWYRQDPGLGLRLIYFSYDVKMKEKGDIPEGYSVSREKKERFSLILESASTNQTSMYLCASSLGGQGQETQYFGPGTRLLVL.

The chain has TRBV15 and TRBJ2-7; unclear D gene. The CDR3 covers 13 residues. V dropped 0 bases and J dropped 0 bases, with 3 bases sitting between them. Looked up from germline, CDR1 is LNHNV and CDR2 is YYDKDF (reference sequence). CDR3 protein: CATSRDSSYEQYF. CDR3 bases: TGTGCCACCAGCAGAGATAGCTCCTACGAGCAGTACTTC.

Only one count was recorded for this clone. The chain couples TRBV5-4 to TRBJ2-7; the match to TRBD1 covers 10 bases. Germline lookup yields CDR1 SGHNT and CDR2 YYREEE (reference sequence). After removal of 4 bases from V and 5 bases from J, the junction contained 6 bases not matched to a gene. This CDR3 has 14 residues. DNA of the CDR3: TGTGCCAGCAGCCCGGGACAGGGGAGGCACGAGCAGTACTTC. This sequence encodes CASSPGQGRHEQYF.

The chain has TRBV6-1 and TRBJ1-1, with D possibly TRBD1 on 5 matching bases. Germline V gene data show CDR1 as MNHNS and CDR2 as SASEGT. The CDR3 is made up of 15 amino acids. Trimming pared 4 bases from V and 7 bases from J, leaving 19 bases between. This CDR3 reads CASSVSLQAVGEAFF. CDR3 in DNA: TGTGCCAGCAGTGTAAGTCTACAGGCGGTCGGTGAAGCTTTCTTT.

This CDR3 reads CASSSGTSGFPYEQYF. In DNA form, the CDR3 reads TGTGCCAGCAGTTCCGGGACTAGCGGGTTTCCCTACGAGCAGTACTTC. The gene calls are TRBV6-5 and TRBJ2-7, with 12 positions matching TRBD2. J was trimmed by 2 bases and V by 4 bases; bases with no gene match: 6. Germline V gene sequence: CDR1 MNHEY, CDR2 SVGAGI. CDR3 length: 16 amino acids.

V gene TRBV2 combines with J gene TRBJ1-1, with TRBD1 identical over 9 bases. After removal of 7 bases from V and 5 bases from J, the junction contained 5 bases not matched to a gene. There are 13 residues in the CDR3. Germline V CDR1 and CDR2: SNHLY, FYNNEI. Here the CDR3 reads CASTRGTGTEAFF. Written as DNA, the CDR3 is TGTGCCAGCACCCGCGGGACAGGGACTGAAGCTTTCTTT.

This clone was recorded a few times. The chain employs TRBV7-9 and TRBJ1-4, with D perhaps matching TRBD1 (6 bases). The CDR3 has 15 residues. CDR1 SEHNR and CDR2 FQNEAQ come from the germline V gene (reference sequence). Trimming pared 5 bases from V and 8 bases from J, leaving 18 bases between. CDR3 residues: CASSRGGAVGEKLFF. CDR3 nucleotides: TGTGCCAGCAGCCGGGGGGGGGCGGTCGGAGAAAAACTGTTTTTT.

The V and J genes are TRBV7-2 and TRBJ1-1, with D unclear. The germline V gene has CDR1 SGHTA and CDR2 FQGNSA. Trimming stripped 6 bases from V and 4 bases from J, with 12 bases between. The CDR3 is 13 residues long. Written as DNA, the CDR3 is TGTGCCAGCAGACTAGCTATTGGCACTGAAGCTTTCTTT. Protein: CASRLAIGTEAFF.

This clone was found once. Mismatch with germline at one junction end may stem from a read error. J is TRBJ1-2 and V is TRBV2, with TRBD1 as a possible D gene (6 bases). Per germline, CDR1 SNHLY and CDR2 FYNNEI. The CDR3 length is 12 residues. CDR3 amino acids: CASRGQNYGHTF. For the CDR3, the DNA is TGTGCCAGCAGGGGACAAAACTATGGCCACACCTTC.

The gene calls are TRBV5-6 and TRBJ2-7, with 12 bases aligning to TRBD2. The CDR3 length is 16 residues. Per the germline V gene, CDR1 is SGHDT and CDR2 is YYEEEE. The ends lost 0 bases at V and 4 bases at J; junction bases unmatched: 5. The CDR3 loop is CASSLETSGGRYEQYF. CDR3 coding DNA: TGTGCCAGCAGCTTGGAGACTAGCGGGGGTAGGTACGAGCAGTACTTC.

The chain is built from TRBV27 and TRBJ2-3; D gene uncertain. The V gene's germline CDR1 is MNHEY and CDR2 SMNVEV (reference sequence). The CDR3 covers 13 residues. The V end lost 4 bases, the J end lost 9 bases, and 14 bases lay between the germline ends. Written as DNA, the CDR3 is TGTGCCAGCAGTTCCCTCCCCGAGAGGACGCAGTATTTT. It specifies CASSSLPERTQYF.

The chain carries TRBV28 and TRBJ1-3, with D uncertain. The CDR3 totals 16 residues. Germline loops: CDR1 MDHEN, CDR2 SYDVKM. Trimming stripped 5 bases from V and 5 bases from J, with 19 bases between. The CDR3 DNA follows: TGTGCCAGCAGTCTACGCTCCCACACTAACCGAAACACCATATATTTT. It translates to CASSLRSHTNRNTIYF.

The rearrangement uses TRBV7-9 and TRBJ2-2, with D perhaps matching TRBD2 (5 bases). The CDR3 has 14 amino acids. In germline, CDR1 is SEHNR, CDR2 FQNEAQ (reference sequence). Here the CDR3 reads CARMAGEGTGELFF. The DNA of the CDR3 is TGTGCGAGAATGGCGGGTGAAGGAACCGGGGAGCTGTTTTTT. The full variable domain, its missing parts supplied by reference TRBV7-9 and TRBJ2-2, is DTGVSQNPRHKITKRGQNVTFRCDPISEHNRLYWYRQTLGQGPEFLTYFQNEAQLEKSRLLSDRFSAERPKGSFSTLEIQRTEQGDSAMYLCARMAGEGTGELFFGEGSRLTVL.

V gene TRBV5-8 combines with J gene TRBJ1-2, with 8 bases identical to TRBD1. Germline CDR1 is SGHTS and CDR2 is YDEGEE. The CDR3 sequence is 15 residues long. Trimming removed 1 base from V and 1 base from J; junction bases left unmatched: 3. Here the CDR3 DNA reads TGTGCCAGCAGCTTGTCACAGGGGGTTAACTATGGCTACACCTTC. Amino acids: CASSLSQGVNYGYTF. Variable domain in full (rest from reference TRBV5-8 and TRBJ1-2): EAGVTQSPTHLIKTRGQQATLRCSPISGHTSVYWYQQALGLGLQFLLWYDEGEERNRGNFPPRFSGRQFPNYSSELNVNALELEDSALYLCASSLSQGVNYGYTFGSGTRLTVV.

The CDR3 sequence is CSGAVGVTGELFF. In DNA form, the CDR3 reads TGCAGCGGAGCCGTAGGGGTGACCGGGGAGCTGTTTTTT. V usage is TRBV29-1 and J usage is TRBJ2-2, with D possibly TRBD1 on 5 matching bases. The CDR3 has 13 residues. The germline V and J ends were trimmed by 7 bases and 5 bases, with 14 bases remaining between them. Germline CDR1 reads SQVTM; CDR2 reads ANQGSEA.